This T cell receptor (beta chain) was identified in a study of T cell changes during pregnancy in multiple sclerosis. Profiling relied on immunoSEQ multiplex PCR, and the TCRdb table lists in-frame clones only, not all of them. The sample lists just over 55,000 clones; about 91% were seen once. Germline trimming cut 0 bases from V and 7 bases from J; bases unmatched to any gene: 15. This CDR3 is built from 17 residues. CDR1 is SGHDT and CDR2 is YYEEEE in the germline V gene. The sequence derives from a female donor in good health, enrolled as a control in a pregnancy study. The specimen was peripheral blood, collected after pregnancy. The chain couples TRBV5-6 to TRBJ2-5; 7 bases match TRBD2. Here the CDR3 DNA reads TGTGCCAGCAGCTTGGAAGTTTGGGGGGGTCCCAAAAGGACCCAGTACTTC. It encodes CASSLEVWGGPKRTQYF.